This TCR beta chain was obtained from a study of T cell changes during pregnancy in multiple sclerosis. The method was immunoSEQ multiplex PCR; TCRdb's version includes in-frame clones alone and lacks a portion of them. The sample contains 60,000 to 90,000 clones, around 90% of which appear only once. Germline values: CDR1 SGHDT, CDR2 YYEEEE. The V and J ends lost 1 base and 5 bases respectively, with 16 bases between them. The CDR3 consists of 15 residues. This clonotype was obtained from a female donor in good health, enrolled as a control in a pregnancy study. Sequencing was performed on peripheral blood, taken in the first trimester of pregnancy. The rearrangement links TRBV5-6 to TRBJ2-7, with D possibly being TRBD2 (6 bases). CDR3 region: CASSLRGGGLDEQYF. DNA for the CDR3: TGTGCCAGCAGCTTGAGGGGAGGTGGGTTAGACGAGCAGTACTTC.